Shown below are 5 T cell receptor beta chains from a single sample sequenced in a study of beta chain features in type 1 diabetes. The entirety of the isolated RNA underwent reverse transcription, so expressed TCRB transcripts were sequenced. Profiled with immunoSEQ multiplex PCR; TCRdb holds only in-frame clones, not every one. The data hold 850,000 to 900,000 clones, with about a sixth observed a single time. The sequenced sample consisted of naive CD4+ T cells from blood. The receptor source for this set is a woman aged 18-29 years in good health.

V usage is TRBV7-9 and J usage is TRBJ1-4, with TRBD1 identical over 8 bases. Germline V gives CDR1 SEHNR, CDR2 FQNEAQ (reference sequence). The trim removed 5 bases at V and 0 bases at J, leaving 8 bases unmatched. This CDR3 comprises 17 residues. CDR3: CASSPDRGSATNEKLFF. For the CDR3, the DNA is TGTGCCAGCAGCCCCGACAGGGGAAGTGCAACTAATGAAAAACTGTTTTTT.

This clone was detected a few times. The CDR3 sequence is CASSLVSGIFNEQFF. CDR3 sequence (DNA): TGTGCCAGCAGCTTAGTTAGCGGGATTTTCAATGAGCAGTTCTTC. The V gene is TRBV11-2, the J gene TRBJ2-1; 8 bases agree with TRBD2. The CDR3 runs 15 residues. The V gene end was trimmed by 1 base and the J gene end by 6 bases; junction bases not matched to a gene: 5. Germline loops: CDR1 SGHAT, CDR2 FQNNGV.

This clone was seen more than once but under ten times. Within the sample, other DNA sequences also encode this same CDR3. This rearrangement joins TRBV5-4 to TRBJ2-1, with 7 bases aligning to TRBD1. Germline loops: CDR1 SGHNT, CDR2 YYREEE (reference sequence). There are 15 residues in the CDR3. The trim removed 0 bases at V and 2 bases at J, leaving 2 bases unmatched. Here the CDR3 reads CASSLGQGAYNEQFF. The CDR3 DNA reads as TGTGCCAGCAGCTTGGGACAGGGAGCCTACAATGAGCAGTTCTTC. The complete variable domain, with remaining parts taken from reference TRBV5-4 and TRBJ2-1, reads ETGVTQSPTHLIKTRGQQVTLRCSSQSGHNTVSWYQQALGQGPQFIFQYYREEENGRGNFPPRFSGLQFPNYSSELNVNALELDDSALYLCASSLGQGAYNEQFFGPGTRLTVL.

The chain couples TRBV7-2 to TRBJ2-7; D is possibly TRBD1 (5 bases). V was cut by 0 bases and J by 2 bases, with 8 bases left in between. Germline V gives CDR1 SGHTA, CDR2 FQGNSA. The CDR3 spans 14 residues. The CDR3 here is CASSLAAGTYEQYF. The CDR3 bases are TGTGCCAGCAGCTTAGCTGCAGGGACCTACGAGCAGTACTTC. Filled out from reference TRBV7-2 and TRBJ2-7, the complete variable domain reads GAGVSQSPSNKVTEKGKDVELRCDPISGHTALYWYRQSLGQGLEFLIYFQGNSAPDKSGLPSDRFSAERTGGSVSTLTIQRTQQEDSAVYLCASSLAAGTYEQYFGPGTRLTVT.

This chain connects TRBV4-2 to TRBJ2-5, with D tentatively TRBD1 or TRBD2 (5 bases each). Matching the DNA end better, TRBJ2-7 makes the J call doubtful. Germline V gene lookup returns CDR1 LGHNA and CDR2 YNFKEQ. The CDR3 has 15 amino acids. In DNA, the CDR3 is TGTGCCAGCAGCCAAGAGCGGCAGGGAGACTACGAGCAGTACTTC. Translation: CASSQERQGDYEQYF.